Given below is one TCR beta chain in context. Its antigen is as yet unknown. Germline CDR1 reads SGDLS; CDR2 reads YYNGEE. V was cut by 3 bases and J by 2 bases, with 22 bases left in between. This CDR3 has 18 residues. The sample comes from a study of a mutant IDH1 vaccine in newly diagnosed glioma. In the study overall: Vaccination was launched 4-6 weeks after radiotherapy alone, or with temozolomide cycles. Pretreatment consisted of radiotherapy, temozolomide, or both, with most receiving both. The V12 visit happened in week 35, and the V13 visit happened in week 47.

Regarding time point: week 47, end of study. Doses consisted of 300 ug of mutant IDH1 20-mer peptide each, paired with topical imiquimod. Donors harbored newly found WHO grade 3 or 4 IDH1-mutant, ATRX-lost astrocytomas. TCRdb keeps only in-frame clones here, not all; method: immunoSEQ multiplex PCR. The sample yields roughly 32,000 clones, approximately 90% seen once. This TCR derives from a man between 35 and 55 years old with glioma. The sequenced sample was PBMCs, obtained from a glioma patient whose treatment included an IDH1 peptide vaccine. The chain links TRBV9 to TRBJ2-3; tentative D call: TRBD1 (6 bases). DNA of the CDR3: TGTGCCAGCAGCGCCGACCCCCAAGGGGGAGCAGTCACAGATACGCAGTATTTT. It is translated as CASSADPQGGAVTDTQYF.